The 31 T cell receptor beta chains given below trace back to one sample, sequenced in a study of human T cells and chemical hapten exposure. Time point here: patch test 3, about 24 weeks after DPC sensitization. The sample's treatment: therapeutic diphenylcyclopropenone sensitization with weekly scalp DPC. TCRdb re-analysed the RACE reads in MiXCR, keeping a single row per CDR3 protein. The table lists 95,000 to 150,000 distinct CDR3 sequences, around 11% of them singletons. Sequenced material: whole blood, taken in connection with sensitization to the hapten diphenylcyclopropenone (DPC). The receptors here all came from a woman aged 45-60 years with alopecia areata. Some clones in this sample may be carry-over from other donors' samples.

The table lists this clonotype with a few counts. The chain is built from TRBV12-3 or TRBV12-4 and TRBJ2-3, with TRBD2 matching over 8 bases. Trimming cost V 9 bases and J 8 bases; bases outside gene matches: 13. CDR3 length: 14 amino acids. CDR3 sequence reads: CASGSGSSTRTQYF. The DNA of the CDR3 is TGTGCCAGTGGGAGCGGGAGTTCGACGCGTACGCAGTATTTT.

The chain's CDR3 is CASSQVTVAYEKLFF. In nucleotides, the CDR3 is TGCGCCAGCAGCCAGGTGACAGTTGCCTATGAAAAACTGTTTTTT. This chain uses TRBV4-1 with TRBJ1-4, with D maybe TRBD1 (5 bases). The CDR3 spans 15 residues. CDR1 MGHRA and CDR2 YSYEKL come from the germline V gene. Trimming removed 3 bases from V and 6 bases from J, with 14 bases in between.

This clonotype has ten or more counts. The chain uses TRBV4-3 and TRBJ2-3; D gene unclear. V dropped 3 bases and J dropped 2 bases, with 6 bases sitting between them. The CDR3 has 13 amino acids. CDR1 and CDR2 (germline): LGHNA, YSLEER. CDR3 DNA: TGCGCCAGCAGCCATGTGACCACAGATACGCAGTATTTT. Translation gives CASSHVTTDTQYF.

This clonotype has more than one count but fewer than ten. The chain is built from TRBV28 and TRBJ2-1; no firm D call. Germline CDR1 and CDR2: MDHEN and SYDVKM. Trimming took off 2 bases at V and 7 bases at J, with 6 bases between the two ends. This CDR3 spans 12 amino acids. The CDR3 is CASSLTGNEQFF. Written as DNA, the CDR3 is TGTGCCAGCAGTTTAACCGGGAATGAGCAGTTCTTC.

In this sample, this clonotype turned up many times. This sequence joins TRBV11-2 and TRBJ2-3; a weak D match, TRBD2 (7 bases). This CDR3 is 17 amino acids long. The V gene lost 0 bases and the J gene lost 5 bases, with 18 bases spanning the gap. CDR1 and CDR2 from the germline V gene are SGHAT and FQNNGV. The CDR3 region is CASSLDGGGGWGDTQYF. Here the CDR3 DNA reads TGTGCCAGCAGCTTAGACGGCGGGGGCGGTTGGGGAGATACGCAGTATTTT. The variable domain in full, completed from reference TRBV11-2 and TRBJ2-3, reads EAGVAQSPRYKIIEKRQSVAFWCNPISGHATLYWYQQILGQGPKLLIQFQNNGVVDDSQLPKDRFSAERLKGVDSTLKIQPAKLEDSAVYLCASSLDGGGGWGDTQYFGPGTRLTVL.

This clonotype was detected only a few times. J is TRBJ2-7 and V is TRBV7-2; D possibly uses TRBD1 or TRBD2 (5 bases each). Per the germline V gene, CDR1 is SGHTA and CDR2 is FQGNSA. V gave up 7 bases and J gave up 5 bases, with 21 bases separating them. The CDR3 length is 15 residues. This chain's CDR3 is CASTPGAGSLHEQYF. In DNA form, the CDR3 reads TGTGCCAGCACCCCCGGGGCAGGATCCCTCCACGAGCAGTACTTC.

The rearrangement uses TRBV6-6 and TRBJ2-2; TRBD2 matches at 7 bases. Trimming at V came to 5 bases and at J to 0 bases, leaving 3 bases not matched to a gene. Germline V lookup: CDR1 MNHNY, CDR2 SVGAGI (reference sequence). The CDR3 consists of 15 residues. The CDR3 reads CASSPLAPNTGELFF. DNA for the CDR3: TGTGCCAGCAGTCCACTAGCGCCGAACACCGGGGAGCTGTTTTTT.

In its sample, this clonotype was seen a few times. The chain joins TRBV7-9 to TRBJ2-5, with TRBD1 as a possible D gene (5 bases). This CDR3 spans 13 amino acids. Germline-derived CDR1 and CDR2 are SEHNR and FQNEAQ (reference sequence). The ends were cut back, 2 bases at V and 3 bases at J, with 7 bases in the middle. CDR3 sequence reads: CASSLRGKETQYF. The CDR3 nucleotides read TGTGCCAGCAGCTTAAGGGGAAAAGAGACCCAGTACTTC.

J is TRBJ1-1 and V is TRBV25-1; D is perhaps TRBD1 (6 bases). Germline CDR1 MGHDK, CDR2 SYGVNS. The CDR3 sequence is 12 residues long. Trimming stripped 6 bases from V and 11 bases from J, with 16 bases between. CDR3 in DNA: TGTGCCAGCAGCTTGGCCCCCGGACAGGCTTTCTTT. Its translation is CASSLAPGQAFF.

The chain links TRBV7-2 to TRBJ2-4, with D possibly being TRBD2 (5 bases). CDR3 length: 13 amino acids. The V gene's germline CDR1 is SGHTA and CDR2 FQGNSA. The V gene lost 4 bases and the J gene lost 8 bases, with 12 bases spanning the gap. CDR3 in amino acids: CASSWTPSDIQYF. DNA of the CDR3: TGTGCCAGCAGCTGGACTCCGTCGGACATTCAGTACTTC.

The sample holds a few counts of this clonotype. V gene TRBV10-3 combines with J gene TRBJ2-5; D gene ambiguous. CDR1 ENHRY and CDR2 SYGVKD come from the germline V gene. The CDR3 spans 12 residues. The ends were cut back, 3 bases at V and 4 bases at J, with 6 bases in the middle. This chain's CDR3 is CAISEAGETQYF. The CDR3 DNA is TGTGCCATCAGTGAAGCTGGAGAGACCCAGTACTTC.

The V and J genes are TRBV20-1 and TRBJ1-5; TRBD1 is a possible D gene (6 bases). V lost 2 bases to trimming and J lost 3 bases, with 14 bases between them. The germline CDR1 and CDR2 sequences are DFQATT and SNEGSKA (reference sequence). The CDR3 extends over 15 amino acids. DNA for the CDR3: TGCAGTGCTAGATCCCGGGACACCCACAATCAGCCCCAGCATTTT. Its protein is CSARSRDTHNQPQHF.

This clonotype was recorded only once. The chain recombines TRBV28 with TRBJ2-3; 7 bases agree with TRBD1. V was clipped by 2 bases and J by 2 bases; unmatched bases: 7. Germline values: CDR1 MDHEN, CDR2 SYDVKM. The CDR3 runs to 16 residues. CDR3 in amino acids: CASSLDTTGYTDTQYF. For the CDR3, the DNA is TGTGCCAGCAGTTTAGATACGACAGGGTACACAGATACGCAGTATTTT.

This clonotype has just a few counts. The J gene is TRBJ1-1, the V gene TRBV9; tentatively, D is TRBD1 (5 bases). Trimming shortened V by 3 bases and J by 5 bases, and 17 bases separated the two germline ends. Germline V gene lookup returns CDR1 SGDLS and CDR2 YYNGEE. The CDR3 runs 15 residues. DNA of the CDR3: TGTGCCAGCAGCGAGGGGACGGGGGGGAGAACTGAAGCTTTCTTT. Translation: CASSEGTGGRTEAFF. The variable domain in full, completed from reference TRBV9 and TRBJ1-1, reads DSGVTQTPKHLITATGQRVTLRCSPRSGDLSVYWYQQSLDQGLQFLIQYYNGEERAKGNILERFSAQQFPDLHSELNLSSLELGDSALYFCASSEGTGGRTEAFFGQGTRLTVV.

The genes are TRBV20-1 and TRBJ1-5, with 9 bases aligning to TRBD1. This CDR3 region has 15 residues. Germline CDR1 DFQATT, CDR2 SNEGSKA (reference sequence). J was trimmed by 5 bases and V by 4 bases; bases with no gene match: 9. CDR3 sequence reads: CSAIDRGSQHQPQHF. The CDR3 nucleotides read TGCAGTGCTATCGACAGGGGGAGTCAGCATCAGCCCCAGCATTTT.

This clonotype occurred a few times. The chain recombines TRBV12-3 or TRBV12-4 with TRBJ1-5; no reliable D call. V dropped 2 bases and J dropped 0 bases, with 14 bases sitting between them. CDR3 length: 17 amino acids. For the CDR3, the DNA is TGTGCCAGCAGTTTATTCGGCCCGGATGTTAGCAATCAGCCCCAGCATTTT. Translated, it gives CASSLFGPDVSNQPQHF.

This clonotype occurred a few times. The CDR3 region is CASSLAWLAGGQSDTQYF. The CDR3 DNA reads as TGTGCCAGCAGCTTAGCGTGGCTAGCGGGGGGCCAGTCAGATACGCAGTATTTT. The chain links TRBV7-6 to TRBJ2-3; the match to TRBD2 covers 11 bases. The germline CDR1 and CDR2 sequences are SGHVS and FNYEAQ. This CDR3 is 18 amino acids long. Trimming cost V 0 bases and J 4 bases; bases outside gene matches: 9.

J is TRBJ1-2 and V is TRBV4-1; D gene unclear. CDR3 length: 14 amino acids. V was shortened by 1 base and J by 7 bases, with 13 bases between the two germline ends. From germline, CDR1 is MGHRA and CDR2 YSYEKL. The CDR3 coding sequence is TGCGCCAGCAGCCAAGCCACCAATCCGCTTGGCTACACCTTC. It yields the protein CASSQATNPLGYTF.

This clonotype has a handful of counts. Written as DNA, the CDR3 is TGTGCCAGCAGCTTAGGAACTAGCGACCAAGAGACCCAGTACTTC. Protein: CASSLGTSDQETQYF. The chain employs TRBV7-2 and TRBJ2-5; TRBD2 agrees at 7 bases. Trimming took 1 base from V and 0 from J; bases not matched to a gene: 2. The CDR3 extends over 15 amino acids. CDR1 SGHTA and CDR2 FQGNSA come from the germline V gene.

This clonotype was counted between two and nine times. The CDR3 nucleotides read TGTGCCAGCAGTTTTCCCGGGACCAACAATGAGCAGTTCTTC. Translation gives CASSFPGTNNEQFF. The J gene is TRBJ2-1, the V gene TRBV6-5; the D call may be TRBD1 or TRBD2 (5 bases each). The V end lost 4 bases, the J end lost 5 bases, and 12 bases lay between the germline ends. CDR3 length: 14 amino acids. Germline CDR1 MNHEY, CDR2 SVGAGI.

This clonotype was detected only a few times. The chain uses TRBV13 and TRBJ2-3; D is ambiguous. The germline CDR1 and CDR2 sequences are PRHDT and FYEKMQ (reference sequence). The CDR3 has 15 residues. V dropped 4 bases and J dropped 6 bases, with 17 bases sitting between them. The CDR3: CASSSKSTSTDTQYF. DNA of the CDR3: TGTGCCAGCAGCTCGAAGTCGACATCCACGGATACGCAGTATTTT.

This chain joins TRBV13 and TRBJ1-5; perhaps TRBD1 as D (6 bases). V was pared by 9 bases and J by 9 bases, with 15 bases between. The CDR3 loop spans 12 amino acids. The germline V gene encodes CDR1 PRHDT and CDR2 FYEKMQ (reference sequence). The CDR3 loop is CASPDSGLPQHF. The CDR3 DNA is TGTGCCAGTCCGGACAGTGGGCTGCCCCAGCATTTT.

The chain links TRBV5-1 to TRBJ1-1; TRBD1 might be the D (6 bases). V lost 4 bases to trimming and J lost 5 bases, with 18 bases between them. Germline CDR1 reads SGHRS; CDR2 reads YFSETQ. The CDR3 covers 15 residues. In nucleotides, the CDR3 is TGCGCCAGCAGCCTGGGGGGGCAGGGGCGGACTGAAGCTTTCTTT. Translating it yields CASSLGGQGRTEAFF.

This clonotype was found a few times. The rearrangement uses TRBV20-1 and TRBJ1-1, with D possibly being TRBD1 (5 bases). This CDR3 contains 12 residues. V was clipped by 0 bases and J by 11 bases, with 13 bases between them. From germline, CDR1 is DFQATT and CDR2 SNEGSKA (reference sequence). The CDR3 DNA sequence: TGCAGTGCTAGAGAAAGGGGCCGCGGGGCTTTCTTT. This codes for CSARERGRGAFF.

The chain combines TRBV28 with TRBJ1-5; D uncertain. The germline V gene has CDR1 MDHEN and CDR2 SYDVKM. V lost 3 bases, J lost 7 bases, and 10 bases lay in between. This CDR3 is 13 amino acids long. The CDR3, as DNA: TGTGCCAGCAGTTTTACCCCGGGACAGCCCCAGCATTTT. This translates into CASSFTPGQPQHF. Looking up the rest from reference TRBV28 and TRBJ1-5 gives the full variable domain: DVKVTQSSRYLVKRTGEKVFLECVQDMDHENMFWYRQDPGLGLRLIYFSYDVKMKEKGDIPEGYSVSREKKERFSLILESASTNQTSMYLCASSFTPGQPQHFGDGTRLSIL.

This clonotype was seen a handful of times. This chain connects TRBV7-2 to TRBJ2-5; D is unclear. Deletions cut 3 bases from V and 4 bases from J, with 18 bases between. The germline V gene encodes CDR1 SGHTA and CDR2 FQGNSA. The length of the CDR3 is 16 residues. The CDR3 spells CASSFIRADPGETQYF. CDR3 nucleotide sequence: TGTGCCAGCAGCTTCATACGGGCCGATCCAGGAGAGACCCAGTACTTC.

This clonotype was found many times. The chain has TRBV20-1 and TRBJ2-3, with D unclear. Trimming removed 5 bases from V and 5 bases from J, with 11 bases in between. Germline V CDR1 and CDR2: DFQATT, SNEGSKA (reference sequence). This CDR3 has 12 amino acids. The CDR3 DNA follows: TGCAGTGCTCCGACGGACCGAGATACGCAGTATTTT. It encodes CSAPTDRDTQYF.

This clonotype showed up just a few times. This sequence joins TRBV29-1 and TRBJ2-7; the D gene is possibly TRBD2 (6 bases). Trimming left V 4 bases short and J 4 bases short, with 17 bases between. The CDR3 is 14 residues long. Germline-derived CDR1 and CDR2 are SQVTM and ANQGSEA. This CDR3 is CSVAYSGYQYEQYF. The CDR3 nucleotides are TGCAGCGTTGCTTATAGCGGTTACCAATACGAGCAGTACTTC.

Ten or more counts support this clonotype. The V call is TRBV20-1, the J call TRBJ2-7; D call uncertain. The ends were cut back, 0 bases at V and 4 bases at J, with 7 bases in the middle. CDR3 length: 12 residues. Germline-derived CDR1 and CDR2 are DFQATT and SNEGSKA (reference sequence). This CDR3 is CSARDLYYEQYF. The DNA of the CDR3 is TGCAGTGCTAGAGATCTGTATTACGAGCAGTACTTC.

This clonotype was detected a few times. This rearrangement joins TRBV5-1 to TRBJ1-5; possibly TRBD1 for D (5 bases). V was shortened by 0 bases and J by 0 bases, with 10 bases between the two germline ends. The CDR3 has 16 amino acids. Per germline, CDR1 SGHRS and CDR2 YFSETQ. The CDR3 loop reads CASSLGPDTSNQPQHF. The CDR3 DNA reads TGCGCCAGCAGCTTGGGGCCGGACACTAGCAATCAGCCCCAGCATTTT.

V and J are TRBV6-1 and TRBJ1-1; no clear D. The CDR3 length is 11 residues. CDR1 and CDR2 (germline): MNHNS, SASEGT. Trimming left V 0 bases short and J 11 bases short, with 7 bases between. The CDR3 coding sequence is TGTGCCAGCAGTGAAGCGCCAGCCGCTTTCTTT. Encoded protein: CASSEAPAAFF.